These 13 T cell receptor beta chains share one sample of origin, sequenced in a study of Ad26.COV2.S vaccination and SARS-CoV-2 variants. Sequenced by immunoSEQ multiplex PCR; TCRdb stores in-frame clones only, minus some. The sample gives about 480,000 clones, around nine tenths of which show up once; roughly 13% is in the top ten. Specified treatment: roughly 18 received Ad26.COV2.S at low or high dose, single or two shots; about 5 received placebo; per-sample allocation not given. Material that was analyzed had been drawn on day 63 after the first vaccine or placebo injection. The sequenced sample was peripheral blood, obtained in a trial of Ad26.COV2.S vaccine versus placebo. These receptors were obtained from a person aged 18 to 65 who received the Ad26.COV2.S COVID-19 vaccine or a placebo.

The chain recombines TRBV10-3 with TRBJ1-2, with 8 bases aligning to TRBD1. The germline gives CDR1 ENHRY, CDR2 SYGVKD. The CDR3 extends over 14 amino acids. The V and J ends lost 0 bases and 12 bases, in that order; junction bases with no gene match: 9. The CDR3 DNA follows: TGTGCCATCAGTGAGTCGAACCCGACAGGGGTTGACACCTTC. Protein sequence: CAISESNPTGVDTF.

J is TRBJ1-1 and V is TRBV2, with a weak D call TRBD1 (6 bases). The CDR3 has 15 residues. The ends were cut back, 6 bases at V and 0 bases at J, with 14 bases in the middle. Germline CDR1 reads SNHLY; CDR2 reads FYNNEI. The CDR3 DNA follows: TGTGCCAGCAGCGAACTAGGACAGCTGAACACTGAAGCTTTCTTT. Translated, it gives CASSELGQLNTEAFF.

J is TRBJ1-1 and V is TRBV5-4, with unresolved D. Trimming cost V 2 bases and J 0 bases, with 8 bases left between them. The CDR3 sequence is 14 residues long. Germline-derived CDR1 and CDR2 are SGHNT and YYREEE (reference sequence). The CDR3: CASSFPPLNTEAFF. The CDR3 DNA sequence: TGTGCCAGCAGCTTCCCACCACTGAACACTGAAGCTTTCTTT.

The rearrangement links TRBV9 to TRBJ2-1; a possible D gene is TRBD1 (6 bases). V lost 3 bases to trimming and J lost 5 bases, with 15 bases between them. CDR1 is SGDLS, CDR2 YYNGEE, per germline. CDR3 length: 15 amino acids. This chain's CDR3 is CASSATRGGDNEQFF. CDR3 coding DNA: TGTGCCAGCAGCGCCACTAGAGGGGGAGACAATGAGCAGTTCTTC. The variable domain in full, completed from reference TRBV9 and TRBJ2-1, reads DSGVTQTPKHLITATGQRVTLRCSPRSGDLSVYWYQQSLDQGLQFLIQYYNGEERAKGNILERFSAQQFPDLHSELNLSSLELGDSALYFCASSATRGGDNEQFFGPGTRLTVL.

This clone turned up a few times. The chain is built from TRBV6-5 and TRBJ1-2; the D is unclear. CDR3 length: 11 amino acids. Germline lookup yields CDR1 MNHEY and CDR2 SVGAGI. V lost 8 bases and J lost 4, with 8 bases in between. The CDR3 spells CASGDIYGYTF. As DNA, the CDR3 is TGTGCCAGCGGGGATATCTATGGCTACACCTTC.

This clone has a single count. The J gene is TRBJ1-1, the V gene TRBV9, with 9 nucleotides matching TRBD1. Germline values: CDR1 SGDLS, CDR2 YYNGEE. V lost 4 bases, J lost 3 bases, and 4 bases stayed unmatched. The CDR3 has 14 residues. CDR3 residues: CASSLGQGDTEAFF. The CDR3 DNA is TGTGCCAGCAGCCTGGGACAGGGAGACACTGAAGCTTTCTTT.

This clone was observed once. The chain combines TRBV4-1 with TRBJ2-7; 10 nucleotides match TRBD2. Trimming at V came to 0 bases and at J to 0 bases, leaving 5 bases not matched to a gene. Looked up from germline, CDR1 is MGHRA and CDR2 is YSYEKL. The CDR3 contains 17 residues. Here the CDR3 DNA reads TGCGCCAGCAGCCAAGAGGGACTAGCGATTAGCTCCTACGAGCAGTACTTC. The encoded protein is CASSQEGLAISSYEQYF.

This clone came up once. Other DNA sequences in the same sample also yield this CDR3. The genes are TRBV28 and TRBJ2-1; 10 bases match TRBD2. V shed 4 bases, J shed 5 bases, and the junction held 5 bases outside the gene matches. Germline V CDR1 and CDR2: MDHEN, SYDVKM. This CDR3 spans 15 amino acids. The CDR3 DNA sequence: TGTGCCAGCAGTTCCCTAGCGGGAGTAAACAATGAGCAGTTCTTC. This translates into CASSSLAGVNNEQFF.

The chain combines TRBV6-2 or TRBV6-3 with TRBJ2-3; D is uncertain. CDR3 length equals 12 residues. Germline values: CDR1 MNHEY, CDR2 SVGEGT. The V gene lost 5 bases and the J gene lost 8 bases, with 11 bases spanning the gap. This CDR3 is CASSTWALTQYF. DNA of the CDR3: TGTGCCAGCAGTACCTGGGCACTTACGCAGTATTTT.

The chain recombines TRBV30 with TRBJ2-4, with 14 positions matching TRBD2. V lost 2 bases and J lost 6; bases outside the gene matches: 6. CDR3 length: 16 amino acids. From germline, CDR1 is GTSNPN and CDR2 SVGIG (reference sequence). CDR3 amino acids: CAWSRLAGGLANIQYF. For the CDR3, the DNA is TGTGCCTGGAGTCGACTAGCGGGAGGGCTAGCAAACATTCAGTACTTC.

The chain's CDR3 is CASSDRNTRRDYTF. CDR3 nucleotide sequence: TGTGCCAGCTCAGACAGGAACACTCGCCGAGACTACACCTTC. This chain joins TRBV25-1 and TRBJ1-2; D may be TRBD1 (6 bases). The V gene's germline CDR1 is MGHDK and CDR2 SYGVNS. CDR3 size: 14 residues. V dropped 8 bases and J dropped 10 bases, with 23 bases sitting between them.

This rearrangement joins TRBV7-2 to TRBJ1-2, with 11 positions matching TRBD1. This CDR3 region has 17 residues. CDR1 SGHTA and CDR2 FQGNSA come from the germline V gene. Unmatched junction bases numbered 9, after V lost 1 base and J lost 5 bases. For the CDR3, the DNA is TGTGCCAGCAGCTTAGATGGGACAGGGGGGCCCCGTTATGGCTACACCTTC. Protein: CASSLDGTGGPRYGYTF.

The V call is TRBV25-1, the J call TRBJ1-1; D is unresolved. The length of the CDR3 is 13 residues. V was shortened by 2 bases and J by 1 base, with 5 bases between the two germline ends. CDR1 is MGHDK, CDR2 SYGVNS, per germline. CDR3 nucleotide sequence: TGTGCCAGCAGTGAACCCGGGAACACTGAAGCTTTCTTT. Amino acid sequence: CASSEPGNTEAFF. The full variable domain, completed using reference TRBV25-1 and TRBJ1-1, is EADIYQTPRYLVIGTGKKITLECSQTMGHDKMYWYQQDPGMELHLIHYSYGVNSTEKGDLSSESTVSRIRTEHFPLTLESARPSHTSQYLCASSEPGNTEAFFGQGTRLTVV.